The entry that follows covers one T cell receptor (beta chain) sequence. Its antigen has not been determined. One base away there is no much larger clone; base qualities are not given. The sample belongs to a study of identical twins (dated by TCRdb to between 2015 and 2016). In the study overall: TCR alpha and beta repertoires from monozygotic twins, unrelated adults of various ages and cord blood were deep-sequenced to test whether fetal clonotypes persist. Replicate twin experiments were performed at different times using different library preparation protocols to rule out contamination. Broader findings and caveats from the paper: Zero-insertion analyses could be partly confounded by invariant T cells such as MAIT and iNKT, though diverse VJ usage argued against such confounding for most clonotypes. Recombination models systematically underestimated out-of-frame TCR alpha sharing in monozygotic twins but agreed with sharing between unrelated individuals. Abundant cord blood beta clonotypes had fewer insertions, young adult naive repertoires showed a similar but weaker trend, and memory repertoires showed no such trend. Compared with coincidental sharing between unrelated individuals, out-of-frame TCR alpha sequences shared between twins showed an excess of sequences with low generation probability. A weaker excess of twin sharing was found in beta out-of-frame sequences because the signal-to-noise ratio was lowered by fewer shared sequences. Because the same donors could not be followed over many years, the conclusions relied on cross-sectional statistical analysis.

Per the germline V gene, SGHDN is the CDR1 and FVKESK is the CDR2. The germline V and J ends show losses of 1 base and 6 bases respectively, and no gene match explains 21 bases of the junction. Taken from cysteine to phenylalanine, the CDR3 has 19 residues. Left in the record is the CDR3 DNA by itself, 57 bases read in frame from the first base. The protocol used for the library was 5' RACE. The sequencing machine was an Illumina HiSeq 2000. Template switching introduced a universal primer binding site; the final cDNA contained a unique molecular identifier, enabling accurate counting of TCR cDNA molecules. First-strand cDNA for TCR alpha and beta chains was synthesized from specific primers in the conserved constant-segment region. To control for contamination, each cDNA library was double barcoded with a SMART-Mk sample barcode plus Illumina barcodes. TruSeq adapter sequences, together with Illumina sample barcodes, were added in two successive PCR steps. TCR alpha and beta cDNA libraries were sequenced on the Illumina HiSeq platform with custom primers. As for the original processing: MiGEC processed the raw reads to extract unique molecular identifiers, while MiXCR was used to determine the CDR3 positions. Recombination models were inferred per individual with the repgenHMM and IGoR tools using an EM algorithm. The analysis of shared clonotypes was done with the tcR package in R, with sharing normalized by the product of cloneset sizes. Out-of-frame nonproductive sequences were analyzed to study raw recombination free of thymic and clonal selection effects. TCRdb trimmed public reads at Q25 via fastp, called clones via MiXCR and kept in-frame beta chains. Rows are combined by CDR3 protein, so each entry shows the most common genes and DNA. What appears here as the V and J calls and clone size reflects TCRdb's work, not the paper's. A total of approximately 620,000 distinct CDR3 sequences appear in this sample, more than 6.5% of them only once. The ten largest clones add up to roughly 0.97% of the sample.

Only healthy Caucasian donors were included. The twin cohort consisted of three pairs of female monozygotic twins, all aged about 18 to 29 years. Peripheral blood mononuclear cells were used as the source from which RNA for TCR libraries was isolated. The same sample was also studied in work on yellow fever vaccine responses in identical twins. As the second study states: The T cell response to vaccination in identical twins was reported by the authors to appear partly convergent and partly personalized. Focusing on identical twins, the study followed the T cell clones that responded to the vaccine, and did so with precision.

The sequencing input was PBMCs. The TCR originated in a woman between 18 and 30 years old in good health. The sequence is built from TRBV14 and TRBJ2-7, with TRBD1 identical over 7 junction bases. The DNA is TGTGCCAGCAGCCAAGTACATACCGGGACAGACGTTCTATGGGGCGAGCAGTACTTC. Its coded protein is CASSQVHTGTDVLWGEQYF.